The clone carrying this TCR beta chain was seen many times. V lost 4 bases and J lost 11; bases outside the gene matches: 11. The CDR3 is made up of 15 amino acids. Germline V gene lookup returns CDR1 MNHEY and CDR2 SVGAGI. TCRdb ran MiXCR on the RT-PCR reads and lists one entry per CDR3 protein. Of approximately 720,000 distinct CDR3 sequences in the sample, 13% to 15% were seen once. The V and J genes are TRBV6-5 and TRBJ1-6, with 7 bases identical to TRBD1. The sample consisted of memory CD4+ T cells from blood. The clonotype comes from a female donor in good health, serving as a healthy control. The CDR3 loop is CASSSTTGSWPPLHF. The CDR3 nucleotides are TGTGCCAGCAGTTCTACGACAGGGTCGTGGCCACCCCTCCACTTT.